This is a list of T cell receptor beta chains from one sample in a study of blood T cell repertoires in COVID-19. TCRdb's table, derived via immunoSEQ multiplex PCR, lists solely in-frame clones and lacks some. The table lists about 99,000 clones, about four fifths of them singletons. Source material: peripheral blood. Every receptor here comes from a woman at least 80 years old with active or convalescent COVID-19. The CDR3 runs from the conserved cysteine through the conserved F or W. D genes are given only for firm matches. Clone size is given for some rows only: seen once, a few or many times, or a class if the clone is expanded.

V,size,J,D,DNA,CDR3
TRBV5-1,-,TRBJ1-6,-,TGCGCCAGCAGCTTGGAGGGGATGGACAATTCACCCCTCCACTTT,CASSLEGMDNSPLHF
TRBV18,-,TRBJ2-3,TRBD1,TGTGCCAGCTCTCCCCAGACAGGGGGAACAGATACGCAGTATTTT,CASSPQTGGTDTQYF
TRBV7-3,-,TRBJ2-2,-,TGTGCCAGCAGCAAACAGCAGACCGGGGAGCTGTTTTTT,CASSKQQTGELFF
TRBV15,-,TRBJ2-3,TRBD2,TGTGCCACCAGCAGAGGACTAGCTGGTGCAGATACGCAGTATTTT,CATSRGLAGADTQYF
TRBV6-1,-,TRBJ2-7,-,TGTGCCAGCAGTGAACACAACTCCTACGAGCAGTACTTC,CASSEHNSYEQYF
TRBV5-1,few,TRBJ2-1,TRBD2,TGCGCCAGCAGCTCTACTAGCGGGACACGTGAGCAGTTCTTC,CASSSTSGTREQFF
TRBV7-3,-,TRBJ2-3,TRBD1,TGTGCCAGCAGTCTGACAGGGGGCGGCCCAGATACGCAGTATTTT,CASSLTGGGPDTQYF
TRBV28,-,TRBJ2-7,TRBD2,TGTGCCAGCAGTCTCACTAGCGGGAGGGCGTCCTACGAGCAGTACTTC,CASSLTSGRASYEQYF
TRBV24-1,-,TRBJ2-3,-,TGTGCCACCAGTGACTTTGCCACTAGCTCCAGTACAGATACGCAGTATTTT,CATSDFATSSSTDTQYF
TRBV13,-,TRBJ1-2,-,TGTGCCAGCAGCCCCCTGGACGGGGGCTATGGCTACACCTTC,CASSPLDGGYGYTF
TRBV11-2,-,TRBJ1-2,TRBD1,TGTGCCAGCAGCTTGTACAGGGGCGGAGGCTACACCTTC,CASSLYRGGGYTF
TRBV6-6,-,TRBJ2-3,-,TGTGCCAGCAGTTACTCGAGTTTTGGGGCGCCAGATACGCAGTATTTT,CASSYSSFGAPDTQYF
TRBV5-6,once,TRBJ2-7,TRBD1,TGTGCCAGCAGCGTTCAGGGGGTAAGGTACGAGCAGTACTTC,CASSVQGVRYEQYF
TRBV30,-,TRBJ1-1,-,TGTGCCTGGAGTTTCGGACTGGGGGCGACTGAAGCTTTCTTT,CAWSFGLGATEAFF
TRBV5-1,-,TRBJ1-1,-,TGCGCCAGCAGCTTGGCCTCAGGTAACACTGAAGCTTTCTTT,CASSLASGNTEAFF
TRBV12-3/TRBV12-4,-,TRBJ2-5,-,TGTGCCAGCAGTTATGTGGGGCCTGAGACCCAGTACTTC,CASSYVGPETQYF
TRBV2,-,TRBJ1-3,-,TGTGCCAGCAGTGTTTTCCCTAGCTCTGGAAACACCATATATTTT,CASSVFPSSGNTIYF
TRBV28,-,TRBJ2-5,TRBD1,TGTGCCAGCAGTTCAGTGGGACAGGGCGAGACCCAGTACTTC,CASSSVGQGETQYF
TRBV30,-,TRBJ2-6,TRBD1,TGTGCCGGGCTACAGACAGGGCGGGCCAACGTCCTGACTTTC,CAGLQTGRANVLTF
TRBV24-1,-,TRBJ2-1,-,TGTGCCACCAGTGAGAGCGGGCGGAATGAGCAGTTCTTC,CATSESGRNEQFF
TRBV5-1,-,TRBJ2-2,TRBD2,TGTGCCAGCAGCCTAGCGGGAGAGTCCACCGGGGAGCTGTTTTTT,CASSLAGESTGELFF
TRBV6-5,-,TRBJ2-2,TRBD2,TGTGCCAGCAGTAGTAGCGGGATAGGCACCGGGGAGCTGTTTTTT,CASSSSGIGTGELFF
TRBV7-6,-,TRBJ1-2,-,TGTGCCAGCAGTTTACCGGGTGGCTTTGGCTACACCTTC,CASSLPGGFGYTF
TRBV6-6,once,TRBJ1-1,-,TGTGCCAGCAGTTACTCAGCGGCCATTAACACTGAAGCTTTCTTT,CASSYSAAINTEAFF
TRBV19,-,TRBJ2-5,TRBD1,TGTGCCAGTAGTTCCCGGACAGGGGGCGGGGAGACCCAGTACTTC,CASSSRTGGGETQYF
TRBV5-6,-,TRBJ1-5,TRBD1,TGTGCCAGCAGCTCGGGACAGGGTTGGAATCAGCCCCAGCATTTT,CASSSGQGWNQPQHF
TRBV7-6,-,TRBJ1-2,TRBD1,TGTGCCAGCAGCTCTGCTAAAGGGGGCTCCAGCTACACCTTC,CASSSAKGGSSYTF
TRBV2,medium-sized,TRBJ2-4,TRBD2,TGTGCCAGCAGTGAGTTAGCGGGCAAAAACATTCAGTACTTC,CASSELAGKNIQYF
TRBV28,few,TRBJ1-2,-,TGTGCCAGCATAGGGGGGGCAAGTGGCTACACCTTC,CASIGGASGYTF
TRBV20-1,-,TRBJ2-5,-,TGCAGTGCTAGTAGTCTCGCGGAGGCCCTAACCCAAGAGACCCAGTACTTC,CSASSLAEALTQETQYF
TRBV7-2,-,TRBJ2-3,TRBD2,TGTGCCAGCAGCCCTCGTGGACTAGCGTCAGGCGATACGCAGTATTTT,CASSPRGLASGDTQYF
TRBV25-1,-,TRBJ2-4,-,TGTGCCAGCAGTGAATCGTTGCAGGCAAACATTCAGTACTTC,CASSESLQANIQYF
TRBV5-1,-,TRBJ2-2,TRBD2,TGTGCCAGCAGCAAAACTAGCGGGCCCAGCACCGGGGAGCTGTTTTTT,CASSKTSGPSTGELFF